The clone carrying this TCR beta chain was recorded at least ten times. The data derive from a study of identical twins. TCRdb processed the 5' RACE reads anew with MiXCR; each CDR3 protein has one entry. The table records over 550,000 distinct CDR3 sequences, roughly 7.2% of them present only once. The CDR3 runs to 13 residues. Germline CDR1 SEHNR, CDR2 FQNEAQ (reference sequence). V lost 4 bases and J 2 bases, leaving 9 bases between the germline ends. A further study also used this sample, focusing on yellow fever vaccine responses in identical twins.

The rearrangement uses TRBV7-9 and TRBJ2-7; weak D call: TRBD1 (6 bases). This sequence was found in a woman aged 18-29 years in good health. The sequenced sample consisted of PBMCs. The CDR3 is CASSSGQTYEQYF. In nucleotides, the CDR3 is TGTGCCAGCAGCTCCGGACAGACCTACGAGCAGTACTTC. Based on the CDR3 plus reference TRBV7-9 and TRBJ2-7, the full variable domain is DTGVSQNPRHKITKRGQNVTFRCDPISEHNRLYWYRQTLGQGPEFLTYFQNEAQLEKSRLLSDRFSAERPKGSFSTLEIQRTEQGDSAMYLCASSSGQTYEQYFGPGTRLTVT.